A selection of T cell receptor beta chains follows, all from one sample in a study of blood T cell repertoires in COVID-19. Assay used: immunoSEQ multiplex PCR; TCRdb lists only in-frame clones, some missing. This repertoire shows fewer than 200,000 clones, about 85% found once; its top ten account for roughly 1.1%. The sample taken for sequencing was peripheral blood. The receptors derive from a man aged 60 to 69 who had recovered from COVID-19. Each CDR3 is given with its conserved first and last residue. The order of the fields is V gene, J gene, D gene, clone size, CDR3 length, CDR3 protein, CDR3 DNA. A D gene is named only where the DNA matches it firmly. Clone size is not always given. Where it is, it says once, few, many or a class for expanded clones.

V gene: TRBV4-1; J gene: TRBJ1-2; D gene: NA; clone size: NA; CDR3 length: 15; CDR3 protein: CASSSETGRPYGYTF; CDR3 DNA: TGCGCCAGCTCAAGTGAAACAGGGCGGCCCTATGGCTACACCTTC
V gene: TRBV30; J gene: TRBJ1-5; D gene: NA; clone size: NA; CDR3 length: 12; CDR3 protein: CAWTHDSQPQHF; CDR3 DNA: TGTGCCTGGACGCACGATAGTCAGCCCCAGCATTTT
V gene: TRBV9; J gene: TRBJ2-1; D gene: TRBD2; clone size: NA; CDR3 length: 15; CDR3 protein: CASSVGGTSANEQFF; CDR3 DNA: TGTGCCAGCAGCGTAGGAGGGACTAGCGCCAATGAGCAGTTCTTC
V gene: TRBV6-1; J gene: TRBJ1-3; D gene: NA; clone size: NA; CDR3 length: 12; CDR3 protein: CASSEERITIYF; CDR3 DNA: TGTGCCAGCAGTGAGGAGCGAATCACCATATATTTT
V gene: TRBV6-2/TRBV6-3; J gene: TRBJ1-5; D gene: NA; clone size: NA; CDR3 length: 14; CDR3 protein: CASSYSEGLQPQHF; CDR3 DNA: TGTGCCAGCAGTTACTCGGAGGGGCTCCAGCCCCAGCATTTT
V gene: TRBV5-5; J gene: TRBJ2-5; D gene: TRBD2; clone size: once; CDR3 length: 13; CDR3 protein: CATSYGGTETQYF; CDR3 DNA: TGTGCCACCTCTTACGGGGGGACAGAGACCCAGTACTTC
V gene: TRBV7-9; J gene: TRBJ2-5; D gene: TRBD2; clone size: NA; CDR3 length: 17; CDR3 protein: CASSSLTSGGHQETQYF; CDR3 DNA: TGTGCCAGCAGCTCTTTGACTAGCGGGGGGCATCAAGAGACCCAGTACTTC
V gene: TRBV2; J gene: TRBJ1-2; D gene: NA; clone size: NA; CDR3 length: 16; CDR3 protein: CASSVGKGPRGYGYTF; CDR3 DNA: TGTGCCAGCAGTGTAGGGAAAGGACCCAGAGGGTATGGCTACACCTTC
V gene: TRBV5-1; J gene: TRBJ1-4; D gene: NA; clone size: NA; CDR3 length: 16; CDR3 protein: CASSPEGDPTNEKLFF; CDR3 DNA: TGCGCCAGCAGCCCGGAGGGCGACCCAACTAATGAAAAACTGTTTTTT
V gene: TRBV5-6; J gene: TRBJ1-1; D gene: NA; clone size: NA; CDR3 length: 12; CDR3 protein: CASSFYNTEAFF; CDR3 DNA: TGTGCCAGCAGCTTCTATAACACTGAAGCTTTCTTT
V gene: TRBV7-2; J gene: TRBJ2-1; D gene: NA; clone size: once; CDR3 length: 15; CDR3 protein: CASSFKGEGGNEQFF; CDR3 DNA: TGTGCCAGCAGCTTCAAGGGAGAGGGTGGCAATGAGCAGTTCTTC
V gene: TRBV9; J gene: TRBJ2-6; D gene: TRBD1; clone size: NA; CDR3 length: 18; CDR3 protein: CASSTPRDRVIGANVLTF; CDR3 DNA: TGTGCCAGCAGCACCCCCAGAGACAGGGTAATTGGGGCCAACGTCCTGACTTTC
V gene: TRBV18; J gene: TRBJ1-1; D gene: NA; clone size: NA; CDR3 length: 14; CDR3 protein: CASSPGTVNTEAFF; CDR3 DNA: TGTGCCAGCTCACCAGGGACTGTCAACACTGAAGCTTTCTTT
V gene: TRBV11-3; J gene: TRBJ2-7; D gene: TRBD2; clone size: NA; CDR3 length: 14; CDR3 protein: CASSLDAGRSKQYF; CDR3 DNA: TGTGCCAGCAGCTTAGATGCCGGGAGGTCAAAGCAGTACTTC
V gene: TRBV7-9; J gene: TRBJ2-1; D gene: TRBD1; clone size: few; CDR3 length: 15; CDR3 protein: CASSIIGTGGNEQFF; CDR3 DNA: TGTGCCAGCAGCATAATAGGGACAGGAGGCAATGAGCAGTTCTTC
V gene: TRBV4-2; J gene: TRBJ2-7; D gene: NA; clone size: few; CDR3 length: 16; CDR3 protein: CASSQALGASAYEQYF; CDR3 DNA: TGTGCCAGCAGCCAAGCCCTTGGAGCCTCTGCCTACGAGCAGTACTTC